This passage covers 16 T cell receptor beta chains from one sample sequenced in a study of cytomegalovirus exposure and HLA in healthy donors. Use of 60 Vbeta and 13 Jbeta primers characterized the PCR. Data came from immunoSEQ multiplex PCR; TCRdb stores just in-frame clones and leaves some out. Its table lists 40,000 or so clones. Input material: PBMCs. The receptors here all came from a man aged 25 to 40 in good health and CMV-seronegative.

V gene TRBV9 combines with J gene TRBJ2-7; the match to TRBD2 covers 7 bases. Per the germline V gene, CDR1 is SGDLS and CDR2 is YYNGEE. This CDR3 has 14 amino acids. The junction had 7 bases not matched to a gene; V was cut back by 0 bases and J by 7 bases. The CDR3 sequence is CASSVVAGAGEQYF. CDR3 bases: TGTGCCAGCAGCGTAGTGGCGGGAGCCGGTGAGCAGTACTTC.

Written as DNA, the CDR3 is TGTGCCAGCAGCTTTAGTGAAGAGACGCAGTATTTT. Protein product: CASSFSEETQYF. The chain uses TRBV11-2 and TRBJ2-3, with D unclear. Per germline, CDR1 SGHAT and CDR2 FQNNGV. Between the trimmed V and J ends, which lost 3 bases and 9 bases, there was a span of 10 bases. CDR3 length: 12 amino acids.

This chain connects TRBV18 to TRBJ1-1; 8 bases are shared with TRBD1. Unmatched junction bases numbered 8, after V lost 4 bases and J lost 1 base. CDR1 is KGHSH and CDR2 is LQKENI in the germline V gene. This CDR3 is built from 16 residues. The CDR3 reads CASSRASGTGNTEAFF. The CDR3 DNA reads as TGTGCCAGCTCACGGGCCTCCGGGACAGGGAACACTGAAGCTTTCTTT.

This chain joins TRBV6-1 and TRBJ1-2, with 9 bases aligning to TRBD1. With 5 bases clipped from V and 1 base from J, the junction kept 5 bases outside the gene matches. The CDR3 spans 15 residues. CDR1 MNHNS and CDR2 SASEGT come from the germline V gene. In nucleotides, the CDR3 is TGTGCCAGCAGTCCGGGACAGGGTTATAACTATGGCTACACCTTC. This sequence encodes CASSPGQGYNYGYTF.

The chain has TRBV6-6 and TRBJ2-7; 7 bases are a match to TRBD2. This CDR3 region has 14 residues. V shed 5 bases, J shed 3 bases, and the junction held 7 bases outside the gene matches. Germline CDR1 and CDR2: MNHNY and SVGAGI (reference sequence). The CDR3 sequence is CASSPLASGYEQYF. CDR3 nucleotide sequence: TGTGCCAGCAGTCCTCTGGCTAGCGGCTACGAGCAGTACTTC.

The chain uses TRBV4-3 and TRBJ2-7, with D unresolved. Germline V lookup: CDR1 LGHNA, CDR2 YSLEER. V lost 0 bases, J lost 2 bases, and 8 bases lay in between. The CDR3 length is 14 residues. CDR3 in DNA: TGCGCCAGCAGCCAAGATTCTTTTACCTACGAGCAGTACTTC. Its protein is CASSQDSFTYEQYF.

CDR3 region: CAWSDTFTGTGGEEVRLKLFF. CDR3 bases: TGTGCCTGGAGTGATACATTCACCGGGACAGGGGGCGAAGAGGTGAGGTTGAAACTGTTTTTT. The chain carries TRBV30 and TRBJ1-4; 12 bases map to TRBD1. From germline, CDR1 is GTSNPN and CDR2 SVGIG (reference sequence). The CDR3 length is 21 residues. Trimming cost V 1 base and J 11 bases; bases outside gene matches: 26.

J is TRBJ1-1 and V is TRBV5-1; D may be TRBD1 (5 bases). From germline, CDR1 is SGHRS and CDR2 YFSETQ. The CDR3 covers 14 residues. Deletions cut 0 bases from V and 10 bases from J, with 16 bases between. CDR3 loop: CASSLDPGDLLAFF. CDR3 in DNA: TGCGCCAGCAGCTTGGATCCGGGGGATCTATTAGCTTTCTTT.

V is TRBV7-9 and J is TRBJ2-2; D is perhaps TRBD2 (6 bases). Germline-derived CDR1 and CDR2 are SEHNR and FQNEAQ (reference sequence). Trimming took off 1 base at V and 2 bases at J, with 11 bases between the two ends. The length of the CDR3 is 16 residues. CDR3 amino acids: CASSLGRTINTGELFF. The CDR3 DNA sequence: TGTGCCAGCAGCTTAGGACGGACTATTAACACCGGGGAGCTGTTTTTT.

The chain joins TRBV29-1 to TRBJ1-2; no clear D. Trimming took 4 bases from V and 5 from J, leaving 8 bases between them. This CDR3 is 11 amino acids long. Germline CDR1 SQVTM, CDR2 ANQGSEA. CDR3 sequence (DNA): TGCAGCGTTGGGGCAGAATATGGCTACACCTTC. Amino acid sequence: CSVGAEYGYTF. Supplemented by reference TRBV29-1 and TRBJ1-2, the full variable domain reads SAVISQKPSRDICQRGTSLTIQCQVDSQVTMMFWYRQQPGQSLTLIATANQGSEATYESGFVIDKFPISRPNLTFSTLTVSNMSPEDSSIYLCSVGAEYGYTFGSGTRLTVV.

The V and J genes are TRBV27 and TRBJ2-2; 7 nucleotides agree with TRBD2. CDR1 is MNHEY and CDR2 is SMNVEV in the germline V gene (reference sequence). The CDR3 runs 16 residues. The junction had 4 bases not matched to a gene; V was cut back by 2 bases and J by 1 base. DNA for the CDR3: TGTGCCAGCAGTTTACTGGCTAGCGGGAACACCGGGGAGCTGTTTTTT. As protein: CASSLLASGNTGELFF.

This chain links TRBV9 with TRBJ1-1, with D unclear. This CDR3 comprises 15 residues. Germline V gene lookup returns CDR1 SGDLS and CDR2 YYNGEE. Trimming removed 3 bases from V and 1 base from J, with 13 bases in between. The CDR3 loop is CASSGTTFENTEAFF. The CDR3 DNA reads as TGTGCCAGCAGCGGTACTACATTTGAGAACACTGAAGCTTTCTTT.

CDR3 residues: CASSLAGTDHNEQFF. Written as DNA, the CDR3 is TGCGCCAGCAGCTTGGCCGGGACAGATCACAATGAGCAGTTCTTC. The chain carries TRBV5-1 and TRBJ2-1, with 7 bases fitting TRBD1. V lost 0 bases, J lost 5 bases, and 5 bases stayed unmatched. The CDR3 is made up of 15 amino acids. The germline V gene encodes CDR1 SGHRS and CDR2 YFSETQ.

The chain joins TRBV13 to TRBJ2-7; D perhaps matches TRBD2 (6 bases). Per the germline V gene, CDR1 is PRHDT and CDR2 is FYEKMQ (reference sequence). Between the trimmed V and J ends, which lost 3 bases and 2 bases, there was a span of 8 bases. The CDR3 runs 13 residues. The CDR3 sequence is CASSFPGAYEQYF. CDR3 DNA: TGTGCCAGCAGCTTCCCGGGGGCCTACGAGCAGTACTTC. The full variable domain, in which reference TRBV13 and TRBJ2-7 provide the parts outside the CDR3, is AAGVIQSPRHLIKEKRETATLKCYPIPRHDTVYWYQQGPGQDPQFLISFYEKMQSDKGSIPDRFSAQQFSDYHSELNMSSLELGDSALYFCASSFPGAYEQYFGPGTRLTVT.

The J gene is TRBJ1-4, the V gene TRBV4-3, with D perhaps matching TRBD1 (5 bases). The germline V and J ends were trimmed by 0 bases and 7 bases, with 15 bases remaining between them. Germline V gene lookup returns CDR1 LGHNA and CDR2 YSLEER. The CDR3 runs to 16 residues. CDR3 nucleotides: TGCGCCAGCAGCCAAGACCCCGGGGGTCTGGGTGAAAAACTGTTTTTT. Its translation is CASSQDPGGLGEKLFF.

The CDR3 loop reads CAWSAQGEKLFF. The CDR3 region has the DNA TGTGCCTGGAGTGCTCAGGGGGAAAAACTGTTTTTT. This chain links TRBV30 with TRBJ1-4, with D possibly being TRBD1 (6 bases). The germline gives CDR1 GTSNPN, CDR2 SVGIG (reference sequence). This CDR3 is 12 amino acids long. V lost 1 base to trimming and J lost 8 bases, with 8 bases between them.